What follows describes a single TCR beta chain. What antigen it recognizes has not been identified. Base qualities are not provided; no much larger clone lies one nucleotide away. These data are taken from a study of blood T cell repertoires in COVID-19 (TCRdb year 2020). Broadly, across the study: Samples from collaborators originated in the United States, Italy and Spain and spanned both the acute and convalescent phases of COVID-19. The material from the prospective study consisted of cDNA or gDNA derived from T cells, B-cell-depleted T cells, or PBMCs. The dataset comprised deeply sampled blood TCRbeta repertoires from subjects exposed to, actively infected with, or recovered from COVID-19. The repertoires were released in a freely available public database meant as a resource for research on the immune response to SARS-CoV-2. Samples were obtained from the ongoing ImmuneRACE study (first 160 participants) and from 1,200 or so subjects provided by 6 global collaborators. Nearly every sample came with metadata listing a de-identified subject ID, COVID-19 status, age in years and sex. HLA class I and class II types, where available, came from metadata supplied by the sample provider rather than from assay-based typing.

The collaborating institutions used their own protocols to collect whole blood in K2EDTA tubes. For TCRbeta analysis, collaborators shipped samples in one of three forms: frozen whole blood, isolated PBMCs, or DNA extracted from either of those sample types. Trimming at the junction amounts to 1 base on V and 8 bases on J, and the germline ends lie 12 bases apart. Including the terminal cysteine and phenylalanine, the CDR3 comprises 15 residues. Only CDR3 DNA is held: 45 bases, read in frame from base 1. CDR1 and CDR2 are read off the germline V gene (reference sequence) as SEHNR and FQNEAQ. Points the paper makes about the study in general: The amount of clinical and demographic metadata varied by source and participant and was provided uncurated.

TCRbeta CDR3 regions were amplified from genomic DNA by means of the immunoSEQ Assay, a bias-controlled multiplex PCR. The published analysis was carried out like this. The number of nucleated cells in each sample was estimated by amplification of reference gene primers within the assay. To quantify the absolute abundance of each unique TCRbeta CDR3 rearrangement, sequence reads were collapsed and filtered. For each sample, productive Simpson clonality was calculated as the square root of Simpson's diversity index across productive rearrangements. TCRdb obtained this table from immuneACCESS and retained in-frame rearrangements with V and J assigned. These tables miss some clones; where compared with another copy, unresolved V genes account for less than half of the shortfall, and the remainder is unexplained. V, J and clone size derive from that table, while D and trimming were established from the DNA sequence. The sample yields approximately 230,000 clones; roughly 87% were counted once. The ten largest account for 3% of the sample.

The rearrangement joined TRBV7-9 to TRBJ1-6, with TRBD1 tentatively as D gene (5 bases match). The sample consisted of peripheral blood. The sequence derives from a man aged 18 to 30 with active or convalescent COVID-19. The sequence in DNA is TGTGCCAGCAGCTTAGGGGGTCGGGGGGATTCACCCCTCCACTTT. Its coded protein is CASSLGGRGDSPLHF.